The next 16 T cell receptor beta chains were all read from a single sample in a study of a mutant IDH1 vaccine in newly diagnosed glioma. The repertoire was sequenced with immunoSEQ multiplex PCR; TCRdb's copy has only in-frame clones and lacks some. The profile shows under 25,000 clones, 85% to 95% of them singletons. Time point noted: baseline, week 1 (first vaccination visit). Treatment in this sample: pre-vaccination baseline after standard-of-care therapy. The input for sequencing was PBMCs, taken from a glioma patient treated with radiotherapy, temozolomide or both. All receptors derive from a man in his forties or fifties with glioma.

The V call is TRBV29-1, the J call TRBJ2-3; D remains ambiguous. V was shortened by 7 bases and J by 4 bases, with 12 bases between the two germline ends. The CDR3 consists of 12 residues. The germline V gene has CDR1 SQVTM and CDR2 ANQGSEA. CDR3 loop: CSAGPTSDTQYF. The CDR3 nucleotides are TGCAGCGCCGGACCGACGTCAGATACGCAGTATTTT.

The chain carries TRBV5-4 and TRBJ2-1, with 9 nucleotides matching TRBD2. V lost 4 bases to trimming and J lost 8 bases; unmatched junction nucleotides: 16. CDR3 size: 17 residues. Looked up from germline, CDR1 is SGHNT and CDR2 is YYREEE (reference sequence). CDR3 region: CASSPELAGGRAHEQFF. Here the CDR3 DNA reads TGTGCCAGCAGCCCGGAACTGGCGGGCGGGAGGGCCCATGAGCAGTTCTTC.

In this sample, this clone turned up once. For the CDR3, the DNA is TGTGCCACCAGCAGAGATCTGGGGGGGAATGAGCAGTTCTTC. It is translated as CATSRDLGGNEQFF. The rearrangement uses TRBV15 and TRBJ2-1; 7 bases match TRBD2. Germline lookup yields CDR1 LNHNV and CDR2 YYDKDF (reference sequence). The ends lost 0 bases at V and 7 bases at J; junction bases unmatched: 3. This CDR3 has 14 amino acids. The entire variable domain, with the rest obtained from reference TRBV15 and TRBJ2-1, is as follows: DAMVIQNPRYQVTQFGKPVTLSCSQTLNHNVMYWYQQKSSQAPKLLFHYYDKDFNNEADTPDNFQSRRPNTSFCFLDIRSPGLGDTAMYLCATSRDLGGNEQFFGPGTRLTVL.

CDR3 coding DNA: TGTGCCAGCAGACGAGGGGATGAAGCTTTCTTT. It translates to CASRRGDEAFF. V gene TRBV6-5 combines with J gene TRBJ1-1, with a possible D match to TRBD1 (5 bases). Germline CDR1 is MNHEY and CDR2 is SVGAGI. V was pared by 6 bases and J by 7 bases, with 9 bases between. The CDR3 runs to 11 residues.

V and J are TRBV25-1 and TRBJ1-1, with 8 bases fitting TRBD1. The germline V gene encodes CDR1 MGHDK and CDR2 SYGVNS. With V trimmed by 6 bases and J by 2 bases, 8 bases remained unmatched. The CDR3 runs 15 residues. The CDR3 DNA is TGTGCCAGCAGCGGACGGACAGGGTATAACACTGAAGCTTTCTTT. It is translated as CASSGRTGYNTEAFF.

V gene TRBV11-3 combines with J gene TRBJ1-6; a weak D match, TRBD1 (5 bases). Trimming removed 4 bases from V and 8 bases from J, with 15 bases in between. The CDR3 is 15 residues long. Per the germline V gene, CDR1 is SGHNT and CDR2 is YENEEA. CDR3 sequence (DNA): TGTGCCAGCAGCTACTCTCAGGGATACGATTCACCCCTCCACTTT. It yields the protein CASSYSQGYDSPLHF.

The chain is built from TRBV27 and TRBJ2-7, with D perhaps TRBD1 (6 bases). V lost 7 bases and J lost 6, with 19 bases in between. CDR1 is MNHEY, CDR2 SMNVEV, per germline (reference sequence). The CDR3 sequence is 14 residues long. Written as DNA, the CDR3 is TGTGCCAGCAAACTCGACAGGATCGGGTCCGAGCAGTACTTC. Its protein is CASKLDRIGSEQYF.

This clone was observed a single time. This chain links TRBV9 with TRBJ1-1; D not resolved. V dropped 1 base and J dropped 4 bases, with 11 bases sitting between them. Germline V CDR1 and CDR2: SGDLS, YYNGEE. This CDR3 comprises 14 residues. CDR3 sequence reads: CASSVTWRATEAFF. CDR3 nucleotides: TGTGCCAGCAGCGTAACGTGGAGGGCCACTGAAGCTTTCTTT.

This clone was recorded a few times. The V and J genes are TRBV19 and TRBJ2-3, with D possibly matching TRBD2 (6 bases). Deletions cut 3 bases from V and 3 bases from J, with 13 bases between. This CDR3 is 15 amino acids long. Germline loops: CDR1 LNHDA, CDR2 SQIVND (reference sequence). For the CDR3, the DNA is TGTGCCAGTAGTATCGGGGGAACCGCTACAGATACGCAGTATTTT. Its translation is CASSIGGTATDTQYF.

The rearrangement joins TRBV19 to TRBJ1-2; D gene unclear. Per germline, CDR1 LNHDA and CDR2 SQIVND (reference sequence). CDR3 size: 13 residues. Trimming took 4 bases from V and 8 from J, leaving 14 bases between them. CDR3 residues: CASSREWGNGYTF. The CDR3 DNA is TGTGCCAGTAGTAGGGAGTGGGGAAACGGCTACACCTTC. The variable domain in full, completed from reference TRBV19 and TRBJ1-2, reads DGGITQSPKYLFRKEGQNVTLSCEQNLNHDAMYWYRQDPGQGLRLIYYSQIVNDFQKGDIAEGYSVSREKKESFPLTVTSAQKNPTAFYLCASSREWGNGYTFGSGTRLTVV.

The table lists this clone with a count of one. The CDR3 DNA follows: TGTGCCAGCAGCTGGACAGTGAACACTGAAGCTTTCTTT. Translating it yields CASSWTVNTEAFF. The chain has TRBV7-6 and TRBJ1-1; tentatively, D is TRBD1 (6 bases). Per germline, CDR1 SGHVS and CDR2 FNYEAQ. CDR3 length equals 13 residues. The ends were cut back, 4 bases at V and 0 bases at J, with 6 bases in the middle.

V and J are TRBV4-2 and TRBJ2-3; the D is unclear. The V gene's germline CDR1 is LGHNA and CDR2 YNFKEQ. V lost 3 bases and J lost 5, with 3 bases in between. CDR3 size: 11 residues. The CDR3 spells CASSQGDTQYF. The CDR3 DNA reads as TGTGCCAGCAGCCAGGGAGATACGCAGTATTTT.

Comment on this clone: The junction and the germline gene differ at one end; a read error may be behind it. The V and J genes are TRBV18 and TRBJ2-7; D may be TRBD1 (5 bases). This CDR3 is built from 15 residues. Germline V CDR1 and CDR2: KGHSH, LQKENI. The CDR3 DNA reads as TGTGCCAGCTCCCCCGGATGGGGCGGCTCCGACGAGCAGTACTTC. Encoded protein: CASSPGWGGSDEQYF.

The chain employs TRBV12-5 and TRBJ1-6; D is perhaps TRBD1 (6 bases). The CDR3 has 16 amino acids. Per germline, CDR1 LGHNT and CDR2 FRNRAP. V lost 7 bases and J 7 bases, leaving 20 bases between the germline ends. CDR3 residues: CASAPEDTGRNSPLHF. DNA of the CDR3: TGTGCTAGTGCCCCCGAAGACACAGGGAGGAATTCACCCCTCCACTTT.

The chain joins TRBV7-2 to TRBJ2-7, with D possibly TRBD1 on 5 matching bases. Germline CDR1 SGHTA, CDR2 FQGNSA. The CDR3 extends over 16 amino acids. V lost 6 bases and J lost 3, with 21 bases in between. The CDR3 DNA is TGTGCCAGCAGTCCGTCATTTTTGAGAAGGGGCTACGAGCAGTACTTC. This translates into CASSPSFLRRGYEQYF.

Only one count was recorded for this clone. V and J are TRBV10-3 and TRBJ1-1; 8 bases match TRBD1. CDR1 ENHRY and CDR2 SYGVKD come from the germline V gene. Trimming at V came to 5 bases and at J to 6 bases, leaving 14 bases not matched to a gene. The CDR3 totals 16 residues. The CDR3 sequence is CAISPNSGQGSPEAFF. In DNA form, the CDR3 reads TGTGCCATCAGTCCTAACTCCGGACAGGGATCCCCTGAAGCTTTCTTT.